The TCR beta chain described here comes from a study of T cells in severe cutaneous drug reactions. Study-wide results and caveats: Blister cells averaged around 32% and PBMC approximately 5% TRBV12-4 in carbamazepine-induced Stevens-Johnson syndrome or toxic epidermal necrolysis patients.

This clonotype is medium-sized by frequency. Antigen: not known. The patients sequenced had a carbamazepine-induced Stevens-Johnson syndrome or toxic epidermal necrolysis reaction. Peripheral blood was from CBZ-SJS/TEN patients: about five Han Chinese, about 6 European. Bulk and single-cell libraries used iRepertoire multiplex PCR with TCR subtype-specific primers. Bulk TCR beta libraries came from multiplex PCR with V, D, J primers. TCRdb reprocessed the multiplex PCR reads and stores each CDR3 protein as one record, lacking DNA. Recorded for this sample: tens of thousands of distinct CDR3 sequences. The CDR3 contains 15 residues. Germline V gives CDR1 MNHEY, CDR2 SVGAGI.

The clonotype originates from a human donor with toxic epidermal necrolysis, a severe cutaneous drug reaction. V and J are TRBV6-5 and TRBJ2-3. The sample consisted of PBMCs. CDR3: CASSSPTSSTDTQYF.